Below are 20 T cell receptor beta chains sequenced from a single sample in a study of technical replicates of blood from several donors (dated by TCRdb to 2017 to 2019). Preparation of the library involved the immunoSEQ multiplex PCR assay. TCRdb's version of the immuneACCESS table is confined to in-frame rearrangements and falls short of the full clone set. An unresolved V gene accounts for under half of the shortfall where checked; the remainder is of unknown origin. This sample has some 83,000 clones in its table, and just under 95% of those were observed once. The biggest ten clones account for approximately 0.37% of the sample. The sequenced sample consisted of T cells isolated from PBMCs. The origin of the receptors is a human donor in good health.

In DNA form, the CDR3 reads TGTGCCAGCAGCCGGACTAGCGGGTCCTACAATGAGCAGTTCTTC. This sequence encodes CASSRTSGSYNEQFF. V and J are TRBV7-2 and TRBJ2-1, with 11 bases lining up with TRBD2. Trimming took 5 bases from V and 1 from J; bases not matched to a gene: 1. Germline CDR1 and CDR2: SGHTA and FQGNSA. CDR3 size: 15 residues.

The V and J genes are TRBV19 and TRBJ2-3, with D perhaps TRBD2 (6 bases). The length of the CDR3 is 15 residues. The germline CDR1 and CDR2 sequences are LNHDA and SQIVND (reference sequence). Trimming took 7 bases from V and 0 from J, leaving 14 bases between them. The CDR3 region is CASKSSGSSTDTQYF. CDR3 sequence (DNA): TGTGCCAGTAAGTCCAGCGGGTCTAGCACAGATACGCAGTATTTT.

V is TRBV7-2 and J is TRBJ2-1; TRBD2 aligns across 7 bases. The germline CDR1 and CDR2 sequences are SGHTA and FQGNSA. The CDR3 extends over 13 amino acids. Trimming removed 1 base from V and 10 bases from J; junction bases left unmatched: 4. DNA of the CDR3: TGTGCCAGCAGCTTAGTACAGCGGGGCGAGCAGTTCTTC. It codes for CASSLVQRGEQFF.

The CDR3 protein is CASSLLAGGPVDEQYF. The CDR3 DNA reads as TGTGCCAGCAGCTTATTAGCGGGAGGGCCGGTAGACGAGCAGTACTTC. The chain carries TRBV7-9 and TRBJ2-7, with TRBD2 matching over 11 bases. Trimming took 2 bases from V and 5 from J; bases not matched to a gene: 8. The CDR3 extends over 16 amino acids. Germline-derived CDR1 and CDR2 are SEHNR and FQNEAQ (reference sequence).

The chain links TRBV29-1 to TRBJ2-5; 7 bases map to TRBD1. The ends lost 3 bases at V and 2 bases at J; junction bases unmatched: 3. This CDR3 has 13 residues. CDR1 and CDR2 (germline): SQVTM, ANQGSEA. CDR3 region: CSVDGTAQETQYF. Written as DNA, the CDR3 is TGCAGCGTTGATGGGACAGCACAAGAGACCCAGTACTTC.

V is TRBV13 and J is TRBJ2-1; 14 bases fit TRBD2. V lost 3 bases to trimming and J lost 9 bases; unmatched junction nucleotides: 10. The CDR3 has 17 residues. CDR1 is PRHDT and CDR2 is FYEKMQ in the germline V gene (reference sequence). The CDR3 DNA is TGTGCCAGCAGCTTGCTAATGGGACTAGCGGGAGATAGTGAGCAGTTCTTC. This encodes CASSLLMGLAGDSEQFF.

In DNA, the CDR3 is TGTGCCAGCAGCATGGTAGCGGGAGGCCCAGATACGCAGTATTTT. Amino acids: CASSMVAGGPDTQYF. V is TRBV7-9 and J is TRBJ2-3, with TRBD2 matching 10 bases. V lost 5 bases, J lost 4 bases, and 6 bases stayed unmatched. CDR3 length: 15 residues. Per the germline V gene, CDR1 is SEHNR and CDR2 is FQNEAQ (reference sequence).

The chain joins TRBV10-3 to TRBJ2-7; a weak D match, TRBD2 (5 bases). V was clipped by 10 bases and J by 4 bases, with 17 bases between them. The length of the CDR3 is 13 residues. CDR1 and CDR2 from the germline V gene are ENHRY and SYGVKD. The CDR3 is CASRSREPYEQYF. The CDR3 coding sequence is TGTGCCAGCCGGAGTAGGGAGCCTTACGAGCAGTACTTC.

The rearrangement joins TRBV27 to TRBJ2-5; D remains ambiguous. The CDR3 totals 14 residues. CDR1 and CDR2 (germline): MNHEY, SMNVEV (reference sequence). V was shortened by 4 bases and J by 0 bases, with 9 bases between the two germline ends. DNA of the CDR3: TGTGCCAGCAGTTATACAGACGACCAAGAGACCCAGTACTTC. It codes for CASSYTDDQETQYF.

The chain combines TRBV5-1 with TRBJ1-4; D is possibly TRBD1 (5 bases). V was shortened by 1 base and J by 4 bases, with 8 bases between the two germline ends. Germline CDR1 is SGHRS and CDR2 is YFSETQ. CDR3 length: 14 amino acids. In nucleotides, the CDR3 is TGCGCCAGCAGCTTGACGGGGGGTAATGAAAAACTGTTTTTT. The encoded protein is CASSLTGGNEKLFF.

The chain joins TRBV4-1 to TRBJ2-7; a weak D match, TRBD1 (6 bases). The CDR3 totals 15 residues. Trimming shortened V by 1 base and J by 4 bases, and 14 bases separated the two germline ends. Germline V CDR1 and CDR2: MGHRA, YSYEKL. CDR3: CASSQVRGQPYEQYF. CDR3 DNA sequence: TGCGCCAGCAGCCAAGTCCGGGGACAACCTTACGAGCAGTACTTC.

This chain joins TRBV9 and TRBJ1-2; TRBD1 might be the D (6 bases). CDR3 length: 14 amino acids. The germline V and J ends were trimmed by 3 bases and 8 bases, with 17 bases remaining between them. Germline loops: CDR1 SGDLS, CDR2 YYNGEE. The CDR3 reads CASSGYAGATGYTF. The DNA for the CDR3 is TGTGCCAGCAGCGGTTATGCGGGGGCAACCGGCTACACCTTC. The full variable domain, with the rest looked up from reference TRBV9 and TRBJ1-2, is DSGVTQTPKHLITATGQRVTLRCSPRSGDLSVYWYQQSLDQGLQFLIQYYNGEERAKGNILERFSAQQFPDLHSELNLSSLELGDSALYFCASSGYAGATGYTFGSGTRLTVV.

The V and J genes are TRBV29-1 and TRBJ1-1; D remains ambiguous. Germline CDR1 reads SQVTM; CDR2 reads ANQGSEA. V lost 6 bases and J 5 bases, leaving 13 bases between the germline ends. CDR3 size: 12 residues. The CDR3 is CSVIKSGTEAFF. DNA of the CDR3: TGCAGCGTAATTAAATCGGGGACTGAAGCTTTCTTT. The whole variable domain, filled in from reference TRBV29-1 and TRBJ1-1, reads SAVISQKPSRDICQRGTSLTIQCQVDSQVTMMFWYRQQPGQSLTLIATANQGSEATYESGFVIDKFPISRPNLTFSTLTVSNMSPEDSSIYLCSVIKSGTEAFFGQGTRLTVV.

The chain has TRBV2 and TRBJ1-1; TRBD1 matches 9 bases. This CDR3 contains 14 residues. J gave up 8 bases and V 6 bases, and 10 bases lay outside the gene matches. The germline V gene has CDR1 SNHLY and CDR2 FYNNEI. The CDR3 is CASRIDRGDPEAFF. In nucleotides, the CDR3 is TGTGCCAGCAGAATAGACAGGGGGGACCCGGAAGCTTTCTTT.

This chain links TRBV5-6 with TRBJ1-2; TRBD1 agrees at 8 bases. Germline values: CDR1 SGHDT, CDR2 YYEEEE. The CDR3 contains 14 residues. The V and J ends lost 4 bases and 5 bases, in that order; junction bases with no gene match: 7. The CDR3 DNA reads as TGTGCCAGCAGCCTGCCGGACAGGGAGTATGGCTACACCTTC. It encodes CASSLPDREYGYTF.

The CDR3 DNA sequence: TGTGCCAGCAGCTTGGAACTAGCGGGAGGCCTTCAAAGAGAGACCCAGTACTTC. This translates into CASSLELAGGLQRETQYF. J is TRBJ2-5 and V is TRBV5-8; 12 bases are shared with TRBD2. The CDR3 length is 18 residues. Germline CDR1 reads SGHTS; CDR2 reads YDEGEE. V lost 0 bases to trimming and J lost 4 bases; unmatched junction nucleotides: 10.

This clone was counted once. The chain joins TRBV6-1 to TRBJ1-5, with unresolved D. Germline CDR1 reads MNHNS; CDR2 reads SASEGT. The CDR3 is 12 amino acids. Trimming removed 2 bases from V and 6 bases from J, with 5 bases in between. The CDR3 DNA is TGTGCCAGCAGTGAAAGAGGTCAGCCCCAGCATTTT. Its protein product is CASSERGQPQHF.

Only one count was recorded for this clone. The gene calls are TRBV27 and TRBJ2-7; 8 nucleotides align to TRBD2. The CDR3 has 14 amino acids. V was clipped by 5 bases and J by 3 bases; unmatched bases: 6. Germline CDR1 reads MNHEY; CDR2 reads SMNVEV (reference sequence). The CDR3: CASSQGLVGYEQYF. DNA for the CDR3: TGTGCCAGCAGTCAGGGACTAGTCGGCTACGAGCAGTACTTC.

The rearrangement joins TRBV19 to TRBJ2-5; D gene uncertain. CDR1 LNHDA and CDR2 SQIVND come from the germline V gene (reference sequence). CDR3 length: 14 residues. V was cut by 3 bases and J by 2 bases, with 10 bases left in between. This CDR3 reads CASSIIRQQETQYF. As DNA, the CDR3 is TGTGCCAGTAGTATCATCCGCCAGCAAGAGACCCAGTACTTC.

The rearrangement joins TRBV6-5 to TRBJ2-1; 10 bases map to TRBD2. The CDR3 is 16 residues long. The germline CDR1 and CDR2 sequences are MNHEY and SVGAGI. The J segment lost 4 bases and the V segment lost 0 bases, leaving 3 bases of the junction unmatched. The CDR3 reads CASSYSLLAGYNEQFF. The CDR3 nucleotides are TGTGCCAGCAGTTACTCCCTACTAGCGGGGTACAATGAGCAGTTCTTC.